Described below is a single TCR beta chain sequence and its context. The antigen is not known. This entry comes from a study of blood T cells in healthy people across ages. Study results and caveats: Because donor CMV status was unknown, expanded clonotype changes were possibly confounded.

Germline assignment: CDR1 MDHEN and CDR2 SYDVKM. With 6 bases removed from V and 0 bases from J, the gap between germline ends came to 12 bases. The CDR3 sequence is 15 residues long. Sample-barcoded 5' priming and a J-beta primer mix drove a second PCR of about 6 to 11 cycles. TCRdb passed the 5' RACE reads through MiXCR, listing each CDR3 protein once. The sample holds around 820,000 distinct CDR3 sequences; 25% are singletons and the top ten take approximately 3.7%. The sample also formed part of further work on T cells of mothers and their children. According to that study: Related and unrelated pairs show similar shaping of TCR recombination output by thymic selection.

The receptor was derived from a boy aged 5-17 years in good health. The chain uses TRBV28 and TRBJ2-1; a possible D gene is TRBD1 (6 bases). What was sequenced was blood. The CDR3 region is CASSPGHLSYNEQFF. In nucleotides, the CDR3 is TGTGCCAGCAGCCCGGGACACCTCTCCTACAATGAGCAGTTCTTC.